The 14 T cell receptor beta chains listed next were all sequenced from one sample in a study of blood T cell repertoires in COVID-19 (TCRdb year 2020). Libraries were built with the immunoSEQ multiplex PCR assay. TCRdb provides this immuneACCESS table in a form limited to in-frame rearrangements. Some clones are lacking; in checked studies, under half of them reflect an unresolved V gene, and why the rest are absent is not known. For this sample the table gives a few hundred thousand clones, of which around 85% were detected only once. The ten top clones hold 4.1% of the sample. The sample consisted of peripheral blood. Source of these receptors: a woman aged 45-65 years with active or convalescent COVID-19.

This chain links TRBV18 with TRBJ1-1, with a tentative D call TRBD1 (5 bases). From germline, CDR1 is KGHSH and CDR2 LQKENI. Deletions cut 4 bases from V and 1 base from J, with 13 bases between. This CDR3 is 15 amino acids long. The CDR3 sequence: CASSRQSITNTEAFF. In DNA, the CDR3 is TGTGCCAGCTCACGACAGTCCATAACGAACACTGAAGCTTTCTTT.

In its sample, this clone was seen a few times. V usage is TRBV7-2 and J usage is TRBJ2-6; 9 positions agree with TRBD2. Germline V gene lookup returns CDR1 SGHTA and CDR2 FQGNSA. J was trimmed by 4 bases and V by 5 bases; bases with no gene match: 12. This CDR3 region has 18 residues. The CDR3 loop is CASSPRLAGMWGANVLTF. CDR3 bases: TGTGCCAGCAGCCCCCGCCTAGCGGGAATGTGGGGGGCCAACGTCCTGACTTTC.

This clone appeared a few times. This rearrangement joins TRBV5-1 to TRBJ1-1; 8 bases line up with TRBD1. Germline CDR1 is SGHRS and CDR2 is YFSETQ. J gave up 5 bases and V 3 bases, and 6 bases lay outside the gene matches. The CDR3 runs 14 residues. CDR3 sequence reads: CASSSDRGGTEAFF. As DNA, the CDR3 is TGCGCCAGCAGCTCCGACAGGGGAGGGACTGAAGCTTTCTTT.

The CDR3 region is CATSDPLTDTQYF. CDR3 sequence (DNA): TGTGCCACCAGTGATCCTCTGACAGATACGCAGTATTTT. The V gene is TRBV24-1, the J gene TRBJ2-3; no firm D call. In germline, CDR1 is KGHDR, CDR2 SFDVKD. The CDR3 is 13 residues long. The V gene lost 3 bases and the J gene lost 3 bases, with 6 bases spanning the gap.

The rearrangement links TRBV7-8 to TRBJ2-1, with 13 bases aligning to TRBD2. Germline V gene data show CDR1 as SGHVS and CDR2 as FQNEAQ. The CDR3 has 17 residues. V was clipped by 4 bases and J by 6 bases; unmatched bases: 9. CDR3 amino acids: CASSWGLAGRLGNEQFF. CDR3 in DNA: TGTGCCAGCAGCTGGGGACTAGCGGGACGTCTAGGCAATGAGCAGTTCTTC.

The CDR3 here is CAWSQGTSGINEQFF. The DNA for the CDR3 is TGTGCCTGGAGTCAGGGGACTAGCGGGATAAATGAGCAGTTCTTC. The V gene is TRBV30, the J gene TRBJ2-1; TRBD2 aligns across 13 bases. The V gene end was trimmed by 2 bases and the J gene end by 7 bases; junction bases not matched to a gene: 5. The CDR3 extends over 15 amino acids. Looked up from germline, CDR1 is GTSNPN and CDR2 is SVGIG (reference sequence).

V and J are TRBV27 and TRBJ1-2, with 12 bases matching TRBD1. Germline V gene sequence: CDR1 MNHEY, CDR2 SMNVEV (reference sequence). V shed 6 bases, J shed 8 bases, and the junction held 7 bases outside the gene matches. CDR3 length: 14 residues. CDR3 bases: TGTGCCAGCAGGCCGGGACAGGGGGCATGGGGCTACACCTTC. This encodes CASRPGQGAWGYTF.

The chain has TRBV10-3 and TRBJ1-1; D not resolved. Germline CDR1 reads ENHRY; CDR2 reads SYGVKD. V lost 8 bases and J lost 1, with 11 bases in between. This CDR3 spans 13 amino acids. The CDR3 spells CAIGREPNTEAFF. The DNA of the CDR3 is TGTGCCATCGGGAGAGAGCCGAACACTGAAGCTTTCTTT.

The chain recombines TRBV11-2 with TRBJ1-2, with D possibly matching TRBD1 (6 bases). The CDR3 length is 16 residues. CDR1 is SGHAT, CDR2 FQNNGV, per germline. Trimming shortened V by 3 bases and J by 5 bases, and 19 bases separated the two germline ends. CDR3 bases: TGTGCCAGCAGCTTGGCCCAAGGAAGGACAGCATATGGCTACACCTTC. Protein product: CASSLAQGRTAYGYTF.

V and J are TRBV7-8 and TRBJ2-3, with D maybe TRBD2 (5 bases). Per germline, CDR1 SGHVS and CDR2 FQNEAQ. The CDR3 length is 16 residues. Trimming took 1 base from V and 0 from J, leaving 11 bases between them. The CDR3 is CASSLGGLLSTDTQYF. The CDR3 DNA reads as TGTGCCAGCAGCTTAGGAGGACTTCTCAGCACAGATACGCAGTATTTT.

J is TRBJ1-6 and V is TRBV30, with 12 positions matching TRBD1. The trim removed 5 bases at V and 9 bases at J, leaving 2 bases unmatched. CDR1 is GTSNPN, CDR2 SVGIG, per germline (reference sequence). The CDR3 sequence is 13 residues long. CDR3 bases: TGTGCCTGGGGGACAGGGGGCGTTTCACCCCTCCACTTT. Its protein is CAWGTGGVSPLHF.

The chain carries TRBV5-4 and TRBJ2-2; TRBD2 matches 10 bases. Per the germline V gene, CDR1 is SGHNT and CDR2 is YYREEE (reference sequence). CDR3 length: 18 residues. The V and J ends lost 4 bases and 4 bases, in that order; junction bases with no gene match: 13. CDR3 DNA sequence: TGTGCCAGCAGCGTAGTTGGAGCGGGAGGGCCAGGCACCGGGGAGCTGTTTTTT. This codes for CASSVVGAGGPGTGELFF.

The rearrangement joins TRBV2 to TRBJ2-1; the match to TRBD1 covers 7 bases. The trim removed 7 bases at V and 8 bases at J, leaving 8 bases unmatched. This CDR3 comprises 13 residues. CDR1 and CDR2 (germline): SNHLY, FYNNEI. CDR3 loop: CASIPRGIDEQFF. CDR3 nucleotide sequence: TGTGCCAGCATTCCCAGGGGGATCGATGAGCAGTTCTTC.

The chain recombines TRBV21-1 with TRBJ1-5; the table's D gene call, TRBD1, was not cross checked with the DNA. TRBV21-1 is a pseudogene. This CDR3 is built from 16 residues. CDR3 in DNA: TGTGCCAGCGGCCAAGACAGAAATTATAGCAATCAGCCCCAGCATTTT. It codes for CASGQDRNYSNQPQHF.